In its sample, the clone carrying this T cell receptor beta chain ranks as medium-sized. The antigen remains undetermined. Profiling relied on immunoSEQ multiplex PCR, and the TCRdb table lists in-frame clones only, not all of them. The data hold 25,000 to 35,000 clones, with approximately 71% observed a single time. Before sequencing, viral peptide pools were used by the ViraFEST assay to expand antigen-specific CD4+ T cells. CD4+ T cells were isolated after nine to ten days of culture. Either the mRNA-1273 or the BNT162b2 vaccine was given to participants as two doses. Vaccine recipients had no previous SARS-CoV-2 infection; their nucleocapsid antibodies were negative. IL-2 medium supplanted half the medium on days 3 and 7. The data were taken from a study of vaccination effects on CD4 cells after COVID-19. J lost 5 bases, V lost 7 bases, and 10 bases had no gene match. The germline V gene has CDR1 SQVTM and CDR2 ANQGSEA. The CDR3 totals 13 residues.

Material: CD4+ T cells from PBMCs cultured with HCoV-NL63 spike peptides, obtained after COVID-19 vaccination. The clonotype was recovered from a human donor who received a COVID-19 vaccine. The J gene is TRBJ1-1, the V gene TRBV29-1; TRBD1 matches 7 bases. This CDR3 reads CSGTGDGGTEAFF. CDR3 in DNA: TGCAGCGGCACAGGGGACGGTGGGACTGAAGCTTTCTTT.